A single sample gave rise to the 28 T cell receptor beta chains below, sequenced in a study of cytomegalovirus exposure and HLA in healthy donors. The assay was immunoSEQ multiplex PCR, and TCRdb's table has in-frame clones only and misses some. The table shows 110,000 to 150,000 clones, with about 86% occurring only once. The specimen was PBMCs. The receptors stem from a man between 18 and 35 years old in good health and CMV-seronegative.

The genes are TRBV5-8 and TRBJ1-1; D remains unclear. The CDR3 is made up of 13 amino acids. Between the trimmed V and J ends, which lost 4 bases and 1 base, there was a span of 8 bases. Germline CDR1 reads SGHTS; CDR2 reads YDEGEE. The CDR3 spells CASSVNRNTEAFF. The CDR3, as DNA: TGTGCCAGCAGCGTCAACAGGAACACTGAAGCTTTCTTT. Using reference TRBV5-8 and TRBJ1-1 for the parts outside the CDR3, the full variable domain is EAGVTQSPTHLIKTRGQQATLRCSPISGHTSVYWYQQALGLGLQFLLWYDEGEERNRGNFPPRFSGRQFPNYSSELNVNALELEDSALYLCASSVNRNTEAFFGQGTRLTVV.

The chain uses TRBV19 and TRBJ2-7; TRBD2 might be the D (6 bases). There are 15 residues in the CDR3. Germline CDR1 reads LNHDA; CDR2 reads SQIVND (reference sequence). The V end lost 1 base, the J end lost 6 bases, and 16 bases lay between the germline ends. The CDR3 region is CASSIVPGPGVEQYF. CDR3 in DNA: TGTGCCAGTAGTATAGTGCCGGGGCCGGGGGTCGAGCAGTACTTC.

This clone was found a few times. This chain links TRBV2 with TRBJ1-2, with D perhaps matching TRBD1 (5 bases). The germline V gene encodes CDR1 SNHLY and CDR2 FYNNEI. Trimming left V 2 bases short and J 7 bases short, with 14 bases between. The CDR3 totals 14 residues. Here the CDR3 DNA reads TGTGCCAGCAGTGAATCGGGCAGGGCTAGTGGCTACACCTTC. It translates to CASSESGRASGYTF.

The chain couples TRBV19 to TRBJ2-4, with D perhaps TRBD1 (7 bases). With 0 bases removed from V and 2 bases from J, the gap between germline ends came to 11 bases. The germline V gene has CDR1 LNHDA and CDR2 SQIVND (reference sequence). The CDR3 loop spans 16 amino acids. The chain's CDR3 is CASSIEAGGSKNIQYF. The CDR3 DNA reads as TGTGCCAGTAGTATAGAGGCAGGGGGGTCCAAAAACATTCAGTACTTC.

The chain has TRBV18 and TRBJ1-2; possible D gene TRBD1, 5 bases. Per germline, CDR1 KGHSH and CDR2 LQKENI. V was cut by 3 bases and J by 1 base, with 12 bases left in between. The CDR3 covers 15 residues. The CDR3 protein is CASSPSEGLNYGYTF. The CDR3 DNA is TGTGCCAGCTCACCTTCGGAGGGGCTTAACTATGGCTACACCTTC.

CDR3 sequence reads: CAWSVGLAGSSNEQFF. For the CDR3, the DNA is TGTGCCTGGAGTGTTGGACTAGCGGGCAGTTCCAATGAGCAGTTCTTC. V gene TRBV30 combines with J gene TRBJ2-1; TRBD2 matches 11 bases. J gave up 6 bases and V 0 bases, and 7 bases lay outside the gene matches. The CDR3 sequence is 16 residues long. Germline V lookup: CDR1 GTSNPN, CDR2 SVGIG (reference sequence).

The rearrangement links TRBV28 to TRBJ1-5, with D tentatively TRBD1 (5 bases). Germline CDR1 and CDR2: MDHEN and SYDVKM. Trimming took off 8 bases at V and 6 bases at J, with 17 bases between the two ends. The CDR3 is 14 residues long. Written as DNA, the CDR3 is TGTGCCAGCCGGGCGGGGCAGGGTGGTCAGCCCCAGCATTTT. It is translated as CASRAGQGGQPQHF.

This clone was observed a few times. This chain links TRBV6-1 with TRBJ2-1; TRBD2 aligns across 11 bases. V lost 6 bases to trimming and J lost 4 bases; unmatched junction nucleotides: 5. Germline values: CDR1 MNHNS, CDR2 SASEGT. CDR3 size: 15 residues. CDR3 bases: TGTGCCAGCAGCCCCGGGACTAGCGGTTACAATGAGCAGTTCTTC. This gives the protein CASSPGTSGYNEQFF.

This chain joins TRBV2 and TRBJ1-2; D perhaps matches TRBD1 (5 bases). Germline CDR1 is SNHLY and CDR2 is FYNNEI. This CDR3 region has 13 residues. V was pared by 1 base and J by 6 bases, with 9 bases between. For the CDR3, the DNA is TGTGCCAGCAGTGAAGGGAGGGGCGATGGCTACACCTTC. Translated, it gives CASSEGRGDGYTF.

The V and J genes are TRBV4-3 and TRBJ1-5, with D unclear. Germline V lookup: CDR1 LGHNA, CDR2 YSLEER. Trimming shortened V by 0 bases and J by 0 bases, and 6 bases separated the two germline ends. The CDR3 totals 15 residues. CDR3 bases: TGCGCCAGCAGCCAAGATCTTTATAGCAATCAGCCCCAGCATTTT. Its protein product is CASSQDLYSNQPQHF.

This chain links TRBV5-4 with TRBJ1-1; tentatively, D is TRBD1 (6 bases). This CDR3 spans 14 amino acids. Trimming pared 2 bases from V and 4 bases from J, leaving 12 bases between. Germline V gives CDR1 SGHNT, CDR2 YYREEE (reference sequence). The CDR3 region has the DNA TGTGCCAGCAGCTTCTTAGGGGGTGGCACTGAAGCTTTCTTT. It encodes CASSFLGGGTEAFF.

This chain connects TRBV11-2 to TRBJ2-1; no definite D call. The V and J ends lost 6 bases and 2 bases respectively, with 11 bases between them. The germline V gene has CDR1 SGHAT and CDR2 FQNNGV. This CDR3 is 14 amino acids long. DNA for the CDR3: TGTGCCAGCAGGGCAGGAACCGCCTACAATGAGCAGTTCTTC. It encodes CASRAGTAYNEQFF.

The CDR3 DNA sequence: TGTGCCAGCAGTACAGGGGCTAACTATGGCTACACCTTC. Its translation: CASSTGANYGYTF. The V and J genes are TRBV11-3 and TRBJ1-2; TRBD1 matches at 7 bases. Germline V gives CDR1 SGHNT, CDR2 YENEEA. V shed 6 bases, J shed 0 bases, and the junction held 1 base outside the gene matches. The CDR3 is 13 residues long. Full variable domain (remainder filled in from reference TRBV11-3 and TRBJ1-2): EAGVVQSPRYKIIEKKQPVAFWCNPISGHNTLYWYLQNLGQGPELLIRYENEEAVDDSQLPKDRFSAERLKGVDSTLKIQPAELGDSAVYLCASSTGANYGYTFGSGTRLTVV.

This clone was seen a handful of times. J is TRBJ1-4 and V is TRBV28; D remains unclear. V lost 4 bases, J lost 7 bases, and 16 bases lay in between. This CDR3 spans 15 amino acids. Germline V gene data show CDR1 as MDHEN and CDR2 as SYDVKM. The CDR3 sequence is CASSSPGHNPEKLFF. The CDR3, as DNA: TGTGCCAGCAGTTCACCGGGTCATAACCCTGAAAAACTGTTTTTT.

This clone has only a few counts. This chain uses TRBV2 with TRBJ1-6, with D hard to call. The CDR3 extends over 14 amino acids. Germline assignment: CDR1 SNHLY and CDR2 FYNNEI. V lost 4 bases, J lost 0 bases, and 4 bases lay in between. Written as DNA, the CDR3 is TGTGCCAGCAGTGCGAGCTCCTATAATTCACCCCTCCACTTT. It encodes CASSASSYNSPLHF.

The chain links TRBV5-6 to TRBJ2-7, with D uncertain. Trimming shortened V by 2 bases and J by 6 bases, and 12 bases separated the two germline ends. Germline V CDR1 and CDR2: SGHDT, YYEEEE. CDR3 length: 13 residues. Written as DNA, the CDR3 is TGTGCCAGCAGCTTAGGTTCGGGTGGCGAGCAGTACTTC. Translating it yields CASSLGSGGEQYF.

J is TRBJ2-5 and V is TRBV5-1; TRBD1 matches 8 bases. CDR3 size: 16 residues. CDR1 and CDR2 from the germline V gene are SGHRS and YFSETQ. V shed 4 bases, J shed 1 base, and the junction held 9 bases outside the gene matches. The CDR3 region has the DNA TGCGCCAGCAGCGTCTACTCCGGGACAGGCCAAGAGACCCAGTACTTC. Protein product: CASSVYSGTGQETQYF.

The chain carries TRBV9 and TRBJ2-3; TRBD2 aligns across 11 bases. CDR3 length: 15 residues. Germline V lookup: CDR1 SGDLS, CDR2 YYNGEE. Germline trimming cut 2 bases from V and 4 bases from J; bases unmatched to any gene: 3. In DNA form, the CDR3 reads TGTGCCAGCAGCGTTCTAGCGGGAGGAGCAGATACGCAGTATTTT. This encodes CASSVLAGGADTQYF.

CDR3 DNA sequence: TGCGCCAGCAGCCAAGATTGGGGAAGGGGACAGTACTACGAGCAGTACTTC. Translating gives CASSQDWGRGQYYEQYF. J is TRBJ2-7 and V is TRBV4-1; 7 nucleotides match TRBD1. Germline values: CDR1 MGHRA, CDR2 YSYEKL. The CDR3 contains 17 residues. J gave up 3 bases and V 0 bases, and 11 bases lay outside the gene matches.

The gene calls are TRBV19 and TRBJ1-5; 8 bases line up with TRBD1. V dropped 4 bases and J dropped 6; count of bases not matched to a gene: 8. CDR3 length: 15 residues. Germline V lookup: CDR1 LNHDA, CDR2 SQIVND (reference sequence). The CDR3 bases are TGTGCCAGTAGTACCCCGGACAGGGAAAGTCAGCCCCAGCATTTT. Translating gives CASSTPDRESQPQHF.

This clone appeared once. The chain couples TRBV19 to TRBJ1-5; 9 positions agree with TRBD1. After removal of 10 bases from V and 3 bases from J, the junction contained 10 bases not matched to a gene. There are 15 residues in the CDR3. The germline V gene has CDR1 LNHDA and CDR2 SQIVND (reference sequence). CDR3 sequence (DNA): TGTGCCACCCGAGGACAGGGGACTACCAATCAGCCCCAGCATTTT. Protein sequence: CATRGQGTTNQPQHF.

The chain has TRBV28 and TRBJ2-5, with D tentatively TRBD2 (6 bases). In germline, CDR1 is MDHEN, CDR2 SYDVKM. V lost 3 bases and J lost 7, with 9 bases in between. This CDR3 contains 12 residues. CDR3 loop: CASSLRDGTQYF. In DNA form, the CDR3 reads TGTGCCAGCAGTTTGCGGGATGGGACCCAGTACTTC.

The V and J genes are TRBV18 and TRBJ1-6, with D possibly being TRBD1 (6 bases). The germline V gene encodes CDR1 KGHSH and CDR2 LQKENI. The V end lost 3 bases, the J end lost 0 bases, and 15 bases lay between the germline ends. This CDR3 spans 18 amino acids. The CDR3 sequence is CASSPTGGQGSYNSPLHF. The CDR3 DNA reads as TGTGCCAGCTCACCCACGGGGGGCCAGGGCTCCTATAATTCACCCCTCCACTTT. The entire variable domain, with the rest obtained from reference TRBV18 and TRBJ1-6, is as follows: NAGVMQNPRHLVRRRGQEARLRCSPMKGHSHVYWYRQLPEEGLKFMVYLQKENIIDESGMPKERFSAEFPKEGPSILRIQQVVRGDSAAYFCASSPTGGQGSYNSPLHFGNGTRLTVT.

This clone was observed a single time. V usage is TRBV7-2 and J usage is TRBJ1-2, with D tentatively TRBD1 (5 bases). CDR1 and CDR2 from the germline V gene are SGHTA and FQGNSA. This CDR3 has 13 amino acids. The V end lost 3 bases, the J end lost 8 bases, and 13 bases lay between the germline ends. The CDR3 is CASSFLRGGGYTF. As DNA, the CDR3 is TGTGCCAGCAGCTTTCTAAGGGGTGGCGGCTACACCTTC.

V gene TRBV6-5 combines with J gene TRBJ2-2, with TRBD1 matching over 7 bases. Trimming took 6 bases from V and 4 from J; bases not matched to a gene: 5. The germline CDR1 and CDR2 sequences are MNHEY and SVGAGI. This CDR3 region has 14 residues. CDR3 loop: CASRPDRATGELFF. The DNA of the CDR3 is TGTGCCAGCAGGCCCGACAGGGCCACCGGGGAGCTGTTTTTT.

The genes are TRBV4-1 and TRBJ2-2, with D maybe TRBD2 (5 bases). The CDR3 is 15 residues long. V was cut by 4 bases and J by 2 bases, with 11 bases left in between. Germline V gene data show CDR1 as MGHRA and CDR2 as YSYEKL. CDR3 sequence reads: CASSPPPGNTGELFF. The CDR3 nucleotides read TGCGCCAGCAGCCCCCCCCCGGGAAACACCGGGGAGCTGTTTTTT.

The J gene is TRBJ1-5, the V gene TRBV5-1; no clear D gene. V lost 5 bases to trimming and J lost 2 bases, with 14 bases between them. Germline CDR1 is SGHRS and CDR2 is YFSETQ. The CDR3 covers 15 residues. The CDR3 loop is CASSVSGLGNQPQHF. The CDR3 nucleotides read TGCGCCAGCAGTGTATCCGGACTGGGCAATCAGCCCCAGCATTTT.

The V and J genes are TRBV30 and TRBJ1-1; TRBD1 might be the D (6 bases). Germline loops: CDR1 GTSNPN, CDR2 SVGIG (reference sequence). This CDR3 is 14 amino acids long. V shed 0 bases and J shed 5 bases, with 13 bases lying between them. As DNA, the CDR3 is TGTGCCTGGAGTGTACTGACAGGAGGTACTGAAGCTTTCTTT. Translation gives CAWSVLTGGTEAFF.